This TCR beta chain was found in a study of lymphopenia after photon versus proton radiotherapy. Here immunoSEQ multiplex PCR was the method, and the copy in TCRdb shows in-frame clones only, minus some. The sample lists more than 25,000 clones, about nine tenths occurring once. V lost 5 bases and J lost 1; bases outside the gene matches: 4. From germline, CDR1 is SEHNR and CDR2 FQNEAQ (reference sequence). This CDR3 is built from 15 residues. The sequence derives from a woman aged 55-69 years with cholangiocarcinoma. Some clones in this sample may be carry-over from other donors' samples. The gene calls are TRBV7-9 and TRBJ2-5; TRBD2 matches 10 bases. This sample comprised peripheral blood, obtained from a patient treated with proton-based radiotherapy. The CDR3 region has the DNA TGTGCCAGCAGCCCCCTAGCGGGAGTCCAAGAGACCCAGTACTTC. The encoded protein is CASSPLAGVQETQYF.